One and the same sample provided the 27 T cell receptor beta chains below, sequenced in a study of vaccination effects on CD4 cells after COVID-19. These receptors' targets are unknown. Using viral peptide pools, the ViraFEST assay grew out antigen-specific CD4+ T cells prior to sequencing. Investigators separated out CD4+ T cells once around eleven days of culture had passed. Participants completed two doses of the BNT162b2 or mRNA-1273 vaccine. Generated by immunoSEQ multiplex PCR, the TCRdb table keeps only in-frame clones and is missing some. The repertoire consists of tens of thousands of clones, with about 80% occurring once and the leading ten covering 1.2%. Sequencing used CD4+ T cells from PBMCs cultured with HCoV-229E spike peptides, obtained after COVID-19 vaccination. The receptors were sampled from a human donor who received a COVID-19 vaccine.

This chain links TRBV6-6 with TRBJ2-1, with 12 bases lining up with TRBD2. The CDR3 is made up of 16 amino acids. V was pared by 6 bases and J by 7 bases, with 10 bases of the junction left unmatched. Germline values: CDR1 MNHNY, CDR2 SVGAGI (reference sequence). DNA of the CDR3: TGTGCCAGCAGCCGGAACTCGGGACTAGCGGGTAATGAGCAGTTCTTC. Amino acids: CASSRNSGLAGNEQFF.

V usage is TRBV5-1 and J usage is TRBJ1-1; 7 nucleotides line up with TRBD1. The CDR3 totals 14 residues. J was trimmed by 1 base and V by 4 bases; bases with no gene match: 4. From germline, CDR1 is SGHRS and CDR2 YFSETQ. The CDR3, as DNA: TGCGCCAGCAGCACGGGACAGACGAACACTGAAGCTTTCTTT. Its translation: CASSTGQTNTEAFF.

V is TRBV2 and J is TRBJ1-1; no definite D call. This CDR3 has 14 amino acids. Germline lookup yields CDR1 SNHLY and CDR2 FYNNEI. Trimming stripped 4 bases from V and 2 bases from J, with 11 bases between. CDR3: CASSAQNRNTEAFF. Written as DNA, the CDR3 is TGTGCCAGCAGTGCACAGAACAGAAACACTGAAGCTTTCTTT.

Only one count was recorded for this clone. The CDR3 here is CASSLQSSYNSPLHF. CDR3 sequence (DNA): TGTGCCAGCTCATTGCAGAGCTCCTATAATTCACCCCTCCACTTT. The genes are TRBV18 and TRBJ1-6; D is uncertain. The CDR3 contains 15 residues. Trimming pared 5 bases from V and 0 bases from J, leaving 8 bases between. CDR1 and CDR2 from the germline V gene are KGHSH and LQKENI.

CDR3 nucleotides: TGTGCCTGGAGTATAAGCGGGGTTAACACCGGGGAGCTGTTTTTT. Its protein is CAWSISGVNTGELFF. The chain carries TRBV30 and TRBJ2-2; the match to TRBD2 covers 7 bases. The CDR3 extends over 15 amino acids. Germline CDR1 and CDR2: GTSNPN and SVGIG (reference sequence). The J segment lost 2 bases and the V segment lost 2 bases, leaving 5 bases of the junction unmatched. Full variable domain (remainder filled in from reference TRBV30 and TRBJ2-2): SQTIHQWPATLVQPVGSPLSLECTVEGTSNPNLYWYRQAAGRGLQLLFYSVGIGQISSEVPQNLSASRPQDRQFILSSKKLLLSDSGFYLCAWSISGVNTGELFFGEGSRLTVL.

This clone has just a few counts. This rearrangement joins TRBV10-1 to TRBJ2-1; 7 bases are a match to TRBD1. From germline, CDR1 is WNHNN and CDR2 SYGVQD (reference sequence). With 6 bases clipped from V and 5 bases from J, the junction kept 4 bases outside the gene matches. CDR3 size: 13 residues. The CDR3, as DNA: TGCGCCAGCAGCCGCCAGGGGGACAATGAGCAGTTCTTC. The encoded protein is CASSRQGDNEQFF.

The V and J genes are TRBV11-2 and TRBJ1-3; 11 bases agree with TRBD1. CDR1 and CDR2 (germline): SGHAT, FQNNGV. The CDR3 is 17 amino acids. The J segment lost 2 bases and the V segment lost 5 bases, leaving 8 bases of the junction unmatched. As DNA, the CDR3 is TGTGCCAGCAGCCCGAGCCCGGGACAGGGGGCTGGAAACACCATATATTTT. It yields the protein CASSPSPGQGAGNTIYF.

The chain joins TRBV6-5 to TRBJ1-4; TRBD1 might be the D (5 bases). Trimming left V 6 bases short and J 1 base short, with 12 bases between. The CDR3 runs to 15 residues. Germline CDR1 and CDR2: MNHEY and SVGAGI. Here the CDR3 reads CASSPGGITNEKLFF. As DNA, the CDR3 is TGTGCCAGCAGCCCCGGGGGTATAACTAATGAAAAACTGTTTTTT.

This chain joins TRBV6-5 and TRBJ2-7, with D possibly matching TRBD2 (5 bases). From germline, CDR1 is MNHEY and CDR2 SVGAGI. The CDR3 extends over 14 amino acids. The ends were cut back, 5 bases at V and 1 base at J, with 12 bases in the middle. In DNA, the CDR3 is TGTGCCAGCAGTCGGGATATGGGTTCCTACGAGCAGTACGTC. Residues: CASSRDMGSYEQYV.

V usage is TRBV9 and J usage is TRBJ2-3; D is undetermined. Trimming pared 4 bases from V and 3 bases from J, leaving 15 bases between. The V gene's germline CDR1 is SGDLS and CDR2 YYNGEE. This CDR3 comprises 15 residues. The CDR3 DNA reads TGTGCCAGCAGCCGACTCGGCGGTCTGACAGATACGCAGTATTTT. Protein sequence: CASSRLGGLTDTQYF.

The gene calls are TRBV9 and TRBJ2-5; D not certain. The ends were cut back, 0 bases at V and 5 bases at J, with 17 bases in the middle. CDR1 SGDLS and CDR2 YYNGEE come from the germline V gene. The CDR3 contains 16 residues. CDR3 protein: CASSVGLGSPKETQYF. The CDR3, as DNA: TGTGCCAGCAGCGTAGGTTTAGGCAGCCCCAAGGAGACCCAGTACTTC.

Here the CDR3 DNA reads TGTGCCAGCAGTCGAAACAGCGGGGGGGCAAATGAGCAGTTCTTC. Protein product: CASSRNSGGANEQFF. The J gene is TRBJ2-1, the V gene TRBV7-2, with TRBD2 identical over 10 bases. CDR1 is SGHTA, CDR2 FQGNSA, per germline. The CDR3 spans 15 residues. J gave up 7 bases and V 6 bases, and 9 bases lay outside the gene matches.

This chain links TRBV5-1 with TRBJ2-6, with D unresolved. CDR3 length equals 15 residues. The germline V gene has CDR1 SGHRS and CDR2 YFSETQ. V lost 4 bases and J 0 bases, leaving 8 bases between the germline ends. The CDR3: CASSIVISGANVLTF. The CDR3 nucleotides are TGCGCCAGCAGCATCGTTATCTCTGGGGCCAACGTCCTGACTTTC.

This clone was detected only a few times. J is TRBJ2-2 and V is TRBV2; the D is unclear. The CDR3 has 12 residues. Germline V gene sequence: CDR1 SNHLY, CDR2 FYNNEI. V was trimmed by 5 bases and J by 9 bases, leaving 10 bases between them. CDR3: CASSLYGRELFF. The CDR3 DNA follows: TGTGCCAGCAGTCTATACGGGCGGGAGCTGTTTTTT. The full variable domain, in which reference TRBV2 and TRBJ2-2 provide the parts outside the CDR3, is EPEVTQTPSHQVTQMGQEVILRCVPISNHLYFYWYRQILGQKVEFLVSFYNNEISEKSEIFDDQFSVERPDGSNFTLKIRSTKLEDSAMYFCASSLYGRELFFGEGSRLTVL.

The V and J genes are TRBV24-1 and TRBJ2-5, with D perhaps TRBD1 (5 bases). The germline V and J ends were trimmed by 7 bases and 0 bases, with 14 bases remaining between them. The CDR3 length is 15 residues. Per germline, CDR1 KGHDR and CDR2 SFDVKD. The CDR3 DNA is TGTGCCACCAGGGGAAGGGGTCGGGACCAAGAGACCCAGTACTTC. Amino acids: CATRGRGRDQETQYF.

CDR3 DNA: TGTGCCAGCAGCACCGGACAGGGGGCTATCAGCTATGGCTACACCTTC. This codes for CASSTGQGAISYGYTF. The chain couples TRBV5-4 to TRBJ1-2; the match to TRBD1 covers 11 bases. The CDR3 contains 16 residues. Germline lookup yields CDR1 SGHNT and CDR2 YYREEE (reference sequence). J gave up 4 bases and V 4 bases, and 9 bases lay outside the gene matches.

The CDR3 bases are TGTGCTAGTGGTCCGCTCGGGACATACTATGGCTACACCTTC. Its translation: CASGPLGTYYGYTF. V gene TRBV12-5 combines with J gene TRBJ1-2; weak D call: TRBD1 (6 bases). CDR1 is LGHNT and CDR2 is FRNRAP in the germline V gene. The CDR3 totals 14 residues. Trimming cost V 5 bases and J 3 bases, with 13 bases left between them. Filled out from reference TRBV12-5 and TRBJ1-2, the complete variable domain reads DARVTQTPRHKVTEMGQEVTMRCQPILGHNTVFWYRQTMMQGLELLAYFRNRAPLDDSGMPKDRFSAEMPDATLATLKIQPSEPRDSAVYFCASGPLGTYYGYTFGSGTRLTVV.

This chain uses TRBV7-8 with TRBJ1-4; no reliable D call. This CDR3 is built from 16 residues. The germline V and J ends were trimmed by 2 bases and 3 bases, with 13 bases remaining between them. Germline V CDR1 and CDR2: SGHVS, FQNEAQ. For the CDR3, the DNA is TGTGCCAGCAGCTTAAGGGCAGGTAGACCTAATGAAAAACTGTTTTTT. Translating it yields CASSLRAGRPNEKLFF.

This clone was detected once. The chain couples TRBV7-2 to TRBJ1-1; the D gene is possibly TRBD1 (5 bases). The V and J ends lost 1 base and 2 bases respectively, with 11 bases between them. CDR3 length equals 15 residues. Germline assignment: CDR1 SGHTA and CDR2 FQGNSA. The CDR3 coding sequence is TGTGCCAGCAGCTTAGGTACAGGCTTTAACACTGAAGCTTTCTTT. This encodes CASSLGTGFNTEAFF.

This chain connects TRBV11-2 to TRBJ1-2, with D possibly matching TRBD1 (5 bases). Looked up from germline, CDR1 is SGHAT and CDR2 is FQNNGV. Trimming pared 5 bases from V and 4 bases from J, leaving 8 bases between. This CDR3 comprises 12 residues. CDR3 amino acids: CASSQGLYGYTF. The CDR3 nucleotides read TGTGCCAGCAGCCAGGGACTCTATGGCTACACCTTC.

This clone was recorded a few times. This rearrangement joins TRBV4-1 to TRBJ2-1; possibly TRBD1 for D (7 bases). The CDR3 totals 16 residues. Germline V CDR1 and CDR2: MGHRA, YSYEKL. Trimming removed 1 base from V and 5 bases from J, with 15 bases in between. CDR3 DNA sequence: TGCGCCAGCAGCCAAGTAAGGCCAGGGGGGCACAATGAGCAGTTCTTC. It translates to CASSQVRPGGHNEQFF.

The chain uses TRBV7-2 and TRBJ2-5; D unresolved. The V end lost 1 base, the J end lost 1 base, and 7 bases lay between the germline ends. Germline V gene sequence: CDR1 SGHTA, CDR2 FQGNSA. The CDR3 runs to 14 residues. CDR3 residues: CASSLVAAQETQYF. The CDR3 nucleotides are TGTGCCAGCAGCTTAGTGGCGGCCCAAGAGACCCAGTACTTC.

The rearrangement uses TRBV5-4 and TRBJ1-2; D perhaps matches TRBD1 (5 bases). V was cut by 4 bases and J by 4 bases, with 11 bases left in between. Germline V gene lookup returns CDR1 SGHNT and CDR2 YYREEE (reference sequence). The CDR3 runs to 13 residues. CDR3 region: CASSADSIYGYTF. The CDR3 DNA is TGTGCCAGCAGCGCCGACAGTATCTATGGCTACACCTTC.

The gene calls are TRBV6-2 or TRBV6-3 and TRBJ2-3, with D maybe TRBD2 (5 bases). V was clipped by 2 bases and J by 1 base, with 7 bases between them. The CDR3 has 14 residues. CDR1 MNHEY and CDR2 SVGEGT come from the germline V gene. CDR3 loop: CASSYAGGTDTQYF. As DNA, the CDR3 is TGTGCCAGCAGTTACGCGGGCGGCACAGATACGCAGTATTTT.

The CDR3 DNA follows: TGTGCCAGCAGTTACGCAGGGTTGAGGAGCGGTGAAAAACTGTTTTTT. Translating gives CASSYAGLRSGEKLFF. The rearrangement links TRBV6-6 to TRBJ1-4, with D possibly matching TRBD1 (5 bases). Trimming stripped 2 bases from V and 7 bases from J, with 17 bases between. The CDR3 extends over 16 amino acids. CDR1 is MNHNY and CDR2 is SVGAGI in the germline V gene (reference sequence).

V is TRBV29-1 and J is TRBJ2-3; the D call may be TRBD1 or TRBD2 (5 bases each). The V gene's germline CDR1 is SQVTM and CDR2 ANQGSEA. Trimming stripped 3 bases from V and 7 bases from J, with 8 bases between. The length of the CDR3 is 11 residues. The CDR3 region has the DNA TGCAGCGTTGATGGGGGACATACGCAGTATTTT. This codes for CSVDGGHTQYF.

This chain connects TRBV2 to TRBJ2-2; 8 positions agree with TRBD2. The CDR3 length is 16 residues. Looked up from germline, CDR1 is SNHLY and CDR2 is FYNNEI. V dropped 2 bases and J dropped 1; count of bases not matched to a gene: 3. CDR3 DNA sequence: TGTGCCAGCAGTGAAAGGCTAGCGGGGAACACCGGGGAGCTGTTTTTT. Its translation: CASSERLAGNTGELFF. Using reference TRBV2 and TRBJ2-2 for the parts outside the CDR3, the full variable domain is EPEVTQTPSHQVTQMGQEVILRCVPISNHLYFYWYRQILGQKVEFLVSFYNNEISEKSEIFDDQFSVERPDGSNFTLKIRSTKLEDSAMYFCASSERLAGNTGELFFGEGSRLTVL.